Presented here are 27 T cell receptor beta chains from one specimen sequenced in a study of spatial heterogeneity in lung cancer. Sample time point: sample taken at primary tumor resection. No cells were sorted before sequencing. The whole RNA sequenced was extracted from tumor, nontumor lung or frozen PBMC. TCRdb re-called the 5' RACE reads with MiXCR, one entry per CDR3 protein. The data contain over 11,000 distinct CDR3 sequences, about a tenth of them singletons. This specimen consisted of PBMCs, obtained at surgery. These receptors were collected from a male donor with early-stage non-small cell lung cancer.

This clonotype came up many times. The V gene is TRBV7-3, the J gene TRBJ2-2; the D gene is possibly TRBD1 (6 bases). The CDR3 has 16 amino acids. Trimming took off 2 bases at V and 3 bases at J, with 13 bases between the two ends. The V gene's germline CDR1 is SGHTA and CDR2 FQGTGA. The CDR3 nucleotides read TGTGCCAGCAGCTTACATGCAGGGGTAGACACCGGGGAGCTGTTTTTT. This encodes CASSLHAGVDTGELFF.

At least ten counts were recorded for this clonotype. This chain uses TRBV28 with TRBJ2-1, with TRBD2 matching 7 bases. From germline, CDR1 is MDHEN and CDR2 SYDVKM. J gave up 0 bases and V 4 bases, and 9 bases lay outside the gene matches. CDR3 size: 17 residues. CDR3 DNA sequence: TGTGCCAGCAGTTCCCCCAGCGGGAACGACTCCTACAATGAGCAGTTCTTC. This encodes CASSSPSGNDSYNEQFF.

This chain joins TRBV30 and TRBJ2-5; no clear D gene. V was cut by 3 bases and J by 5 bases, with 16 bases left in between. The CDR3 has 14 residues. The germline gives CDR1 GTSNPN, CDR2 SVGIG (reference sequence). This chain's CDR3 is CAWSPAFRGETQYF. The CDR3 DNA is TGTGCCTGGAGCCCCGCCTTCCGTGGGGAGACCCAGTACTTC. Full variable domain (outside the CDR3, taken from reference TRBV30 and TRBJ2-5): SQTIHQWPATLVQPVGSPLSLECTVEGTSNPNLYWYRQAAGRGLQLLFYSVGIGQISSEVPQNLSASRPQDRQFILSSKKLLLSDSGFYLCAWSPAFRGETQYFGPGTRLLVL.

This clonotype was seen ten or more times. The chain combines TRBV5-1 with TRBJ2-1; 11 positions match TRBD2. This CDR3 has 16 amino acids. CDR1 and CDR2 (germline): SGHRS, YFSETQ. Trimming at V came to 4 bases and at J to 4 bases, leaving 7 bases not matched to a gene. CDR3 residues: CASSLAGTSGYNEQFF. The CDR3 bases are TGCGCCAGCAGCCTAGCCGGGACTAGCGGATACAATGAGCAGTTCTTC.

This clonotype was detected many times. CDR3 protein: CASSLEAGGNEQFF. For the CDR3, the DNA is TGTGCCAGCAGCTTAGAGGCAGGGGGCAATGAGCAGTTCTTC. V usage is TRBV7-9 and J usage is TRBJ2-1, with TRBD1 matching over 7 bases. The CDR3 sequence is 14 residues long. V shed 1 base, J shed 6 bases, and the junction held 3 bases outside the gene matches. Germline lookup yields CDR1 SEHNR and CDR2 FQNEAQ (reference sequence).

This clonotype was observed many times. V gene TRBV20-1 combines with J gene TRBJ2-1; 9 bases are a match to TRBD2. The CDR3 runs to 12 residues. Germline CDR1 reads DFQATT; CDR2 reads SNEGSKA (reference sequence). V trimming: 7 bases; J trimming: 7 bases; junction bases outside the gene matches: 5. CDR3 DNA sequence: TGCAGTGTAGCGGGAGTTCGGAATGAGCAGTTCTTC. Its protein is CSVAGVRNEQFF.

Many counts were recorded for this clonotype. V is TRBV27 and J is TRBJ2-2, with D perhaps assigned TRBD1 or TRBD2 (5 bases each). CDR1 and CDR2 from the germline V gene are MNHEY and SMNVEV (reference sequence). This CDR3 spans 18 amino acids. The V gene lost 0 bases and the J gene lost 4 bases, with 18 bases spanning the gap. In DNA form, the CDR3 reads TGTGCCAGCAGTTTATCTCGGTGGGGCGGGTCCCTCACCGGGGAGCTGTTTTTT. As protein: CASSLSRWGGSLTGELFF.

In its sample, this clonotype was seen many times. CDR3 residues: CASGLENMGQPQHF. The CDR3 nucleotides are TGTGCTAGTGGTTTGGAGAACATGGGTCAGCCCCAGCATTTT. V and J are TRBV12-5 and TRBJ1-5, with D unclear. CDR3 size: 14 residues. Trimming removed 1 base from V and 6 bases from J, with 10 bases in between. Germline V gene lookup returns CDR1 LGHNT and CDR2 FRNRAP.

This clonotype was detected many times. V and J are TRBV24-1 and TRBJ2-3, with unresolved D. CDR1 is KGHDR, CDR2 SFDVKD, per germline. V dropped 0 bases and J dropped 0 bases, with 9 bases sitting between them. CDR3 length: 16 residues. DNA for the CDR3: TGTGCCACCAGTGATTTGCAGCCAGCTAGCACAGATACGCAGTATTTT. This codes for CATSDLQPASTDTQYF.

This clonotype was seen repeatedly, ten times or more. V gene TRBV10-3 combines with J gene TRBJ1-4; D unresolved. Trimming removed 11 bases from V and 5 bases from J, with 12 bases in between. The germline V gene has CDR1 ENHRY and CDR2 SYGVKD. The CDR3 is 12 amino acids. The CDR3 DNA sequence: TGTGCCGCCCGGACCGGGAATGAAAAACTGTTTTTT. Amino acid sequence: CAARTGNEKLFF.

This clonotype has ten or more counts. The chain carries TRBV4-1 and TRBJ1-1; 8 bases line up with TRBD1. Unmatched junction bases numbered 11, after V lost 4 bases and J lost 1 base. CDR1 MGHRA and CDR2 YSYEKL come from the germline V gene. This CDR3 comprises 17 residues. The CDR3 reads CASSRGTGTNQNTEAFF. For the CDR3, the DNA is TGCGCCAGCAGCCGGGGGACAGGCACTAACCAGAACACTGAAGCTTTCTTT.

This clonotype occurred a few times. The DNA of the CDR3 is TGTGCCAGCGCCACACGTGGGGGCAACACAGATACGCAGTATTTT. The encoded protein is CASATRGGNTDTQYF. V usage is TRBV6-1 and J usage is TRBJ2-3; possibly TRBD1 for D (6 bases). Trimming removed 8 bases from V and 2 bases from J, with 17 bases in between. This CDR3 has 15 residues. In germline, CDR1 is MNHNS, CDR2 SASEGT.

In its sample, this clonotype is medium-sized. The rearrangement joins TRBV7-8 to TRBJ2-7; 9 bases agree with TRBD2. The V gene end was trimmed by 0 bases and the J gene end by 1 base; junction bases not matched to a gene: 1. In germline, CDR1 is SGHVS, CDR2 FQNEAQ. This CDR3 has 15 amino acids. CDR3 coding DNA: TGTGCCAGCAGCTTAGCCAGCGGGAGGTCCTACGAGCAGTACTTC. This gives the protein CASSLASGRSYEQYF.

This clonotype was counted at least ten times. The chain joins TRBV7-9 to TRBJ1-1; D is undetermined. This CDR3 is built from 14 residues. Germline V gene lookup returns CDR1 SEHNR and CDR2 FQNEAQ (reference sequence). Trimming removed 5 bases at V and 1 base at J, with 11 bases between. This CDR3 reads CASSGSWSNTEAFF. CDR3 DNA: TGTGCCAGCAGCGGCAGTTGGTCGAACACTGAAGCTTTCTTT.

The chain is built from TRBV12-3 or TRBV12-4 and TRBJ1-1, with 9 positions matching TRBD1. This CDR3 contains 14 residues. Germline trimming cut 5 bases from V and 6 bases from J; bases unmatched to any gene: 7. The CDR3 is CASSIGQGTAEAFF. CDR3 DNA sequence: TGTGCCAGCAGTATCGGACAGGGGACCGCTGAAGCTTTCTTT.

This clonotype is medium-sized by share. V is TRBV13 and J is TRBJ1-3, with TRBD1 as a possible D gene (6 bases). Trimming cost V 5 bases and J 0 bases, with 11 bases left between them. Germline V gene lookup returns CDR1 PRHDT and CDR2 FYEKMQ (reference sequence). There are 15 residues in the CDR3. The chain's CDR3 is CASSQDSTSGNTIYF. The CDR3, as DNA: TGTGCCAGCAGCCAGGACAGTACCTCTGGAAACACCATATATTTT.

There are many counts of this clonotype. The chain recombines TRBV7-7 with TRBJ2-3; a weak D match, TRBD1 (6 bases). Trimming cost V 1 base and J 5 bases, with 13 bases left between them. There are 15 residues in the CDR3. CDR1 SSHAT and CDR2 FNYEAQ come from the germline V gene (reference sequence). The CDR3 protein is CASSLVGGAGDTQYF. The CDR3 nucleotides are TGTGCCAGCAGCTTAGTTGGGGGCGCGGGAGATACGCAGTATTTT.

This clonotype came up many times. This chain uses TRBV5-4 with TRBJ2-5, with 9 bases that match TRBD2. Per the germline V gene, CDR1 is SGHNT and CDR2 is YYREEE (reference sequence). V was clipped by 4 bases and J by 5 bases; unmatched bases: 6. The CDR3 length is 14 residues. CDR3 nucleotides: TGTGCCAGCAGCCAGCGGGAGGAGGGGGAGACCCAGTACTTC. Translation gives CASSQREEGETQYF.

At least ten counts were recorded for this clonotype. Written as DNA, the CDR3 is TGTGCCAGTAGTCTGACAGGGGGCTATTACGAGCAGTACTTC. Amino acid sequence: CASSLTGGYYEQYF. The chain carries TRBV19 and TRBJ2-7; 10 nucleotides align to TRBD1. The CDR3 contains 14 residues. Germline CDR1 LNHDA, CDR2 SQIVND (reference sequence). The junction had 5 bases not matched to a gene; V was cut back by 5 bases and J by 4 bases.

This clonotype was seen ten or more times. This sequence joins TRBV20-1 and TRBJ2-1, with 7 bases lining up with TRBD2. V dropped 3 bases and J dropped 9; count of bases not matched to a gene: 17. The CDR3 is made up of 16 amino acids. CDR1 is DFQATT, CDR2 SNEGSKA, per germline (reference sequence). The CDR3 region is CSASSTMGTMGTEQFF. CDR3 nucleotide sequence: TGCAGTGCTAGTTCAACCATGGGGACTATGGGGACTGAGCAGTTCTTC.

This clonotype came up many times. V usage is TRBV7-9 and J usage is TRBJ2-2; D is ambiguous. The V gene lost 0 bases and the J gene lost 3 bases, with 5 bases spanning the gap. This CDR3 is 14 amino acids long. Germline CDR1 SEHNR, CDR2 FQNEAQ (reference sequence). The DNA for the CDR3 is TGTGCCAGCAGCTTAGCGGGCTACACCGGGGAGCTGTTTTTT. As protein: CASSLAGYTGELFF. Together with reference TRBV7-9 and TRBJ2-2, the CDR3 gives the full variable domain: DTGVSQNPRHKITKRGQNVTFRCDPISEHNRLYWYRQTLGQGPEFLTYFQNEAQLEKSRLLSDRFSAERPKGSFSTLEIQRTEQGDSAMYLCASSLAGYTGELFFGEGSRLTVL.

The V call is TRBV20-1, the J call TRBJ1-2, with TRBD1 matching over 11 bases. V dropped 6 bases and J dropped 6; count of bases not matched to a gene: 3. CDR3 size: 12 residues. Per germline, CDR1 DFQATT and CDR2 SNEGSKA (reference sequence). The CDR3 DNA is TGCAGTGCGAGGACAGGGGGCGATGGCTACACCTTC. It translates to CSARTGGDGYTF.

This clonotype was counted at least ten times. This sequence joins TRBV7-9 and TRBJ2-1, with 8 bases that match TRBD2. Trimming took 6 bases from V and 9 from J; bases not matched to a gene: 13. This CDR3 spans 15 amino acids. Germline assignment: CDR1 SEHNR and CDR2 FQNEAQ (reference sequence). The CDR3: CASSKEGTRSTEQFF. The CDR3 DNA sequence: TGTGCCAGCAGTAAAGAGGGGACTAGGAGCACTGAGCAGTTCTTC.

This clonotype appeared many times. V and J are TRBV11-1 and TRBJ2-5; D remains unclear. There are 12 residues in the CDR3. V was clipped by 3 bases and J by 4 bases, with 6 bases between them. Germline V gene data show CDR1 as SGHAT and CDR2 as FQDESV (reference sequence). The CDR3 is CASSFNIETQYF. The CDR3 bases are TGTGCCAGCAGCTTTAACATAGAGACCCAGTACTTC. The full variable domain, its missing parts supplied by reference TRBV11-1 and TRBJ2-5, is EAEVAQSPRYKITEKSQAVAFWCDPISGHATLYWYRQILGQGPELLVQFQDESVVDDSQLPKDRFSAERLKGVDSTLKIQPAELGDSAMYLCASSFNIETQYFGPGTRLLVL.

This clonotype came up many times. Here the CDR3 reads CASSIGRQGNQPQHF. CDR3 nucleotides: TGTGCCAGTAGTATCGGGCGACAGGGAAATCAGCCCCAGCATTTT. J is TRBJ1-5 and V is TRBV19; 7 bases agree with TRBD1. J gave up 4 bases and V 3 bases, and 6 bases lay outside the gene matches. In germline, CDR1 is LNHDA, CDR2 SQIVND (reference sequence). The CDR3 is made up of 15 amino acids.

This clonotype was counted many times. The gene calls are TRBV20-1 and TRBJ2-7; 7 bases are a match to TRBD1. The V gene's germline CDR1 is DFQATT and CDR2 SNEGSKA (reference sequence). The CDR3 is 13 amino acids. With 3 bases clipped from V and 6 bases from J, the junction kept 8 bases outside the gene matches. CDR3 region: CSASRDSDIEQYF. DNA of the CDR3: TGCAGTGCTAGCCGGGACAGTGACATCGAGCAGTACTTC.

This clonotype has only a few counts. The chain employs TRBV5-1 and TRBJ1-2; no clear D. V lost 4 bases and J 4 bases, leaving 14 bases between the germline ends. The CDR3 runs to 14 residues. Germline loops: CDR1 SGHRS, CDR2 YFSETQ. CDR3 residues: CASSPELPGYGYTF. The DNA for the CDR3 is TGCGCCAGCAGCCCTGAGCTCCCTGGCTATGGCTACACCTTC.